One and the same sample provided the 13 T cell receptor beta chains below, sequenced in a study of blood T cell repertoires in COVID-19. TCRdb keeps only in-frame clones here, not all; method: immunoSEQ multiplex PCR. The table lists around 330,000 clones, 70% to 90% of them singletons. The source material was PBMCs or T cells enriched from blood (not recorded which). All receptors come from a woman aged 40-49 years who had recovered from COVID-19.

The chain employs TRBV7-9 and TRBJ2-7, with 10 bases matching TRBD1. The CDR3 totals 14 residues. In germline, CDR1 is SEHNR, CDR2 FQNEAQ (reference sequence). V dropped 1 base and J dropped 6; count of bases not matched to a gene: 3. CDR3: CASSLGTGGGEQYF. CDR3 in DNA: TGTGCCAGCAGCTTAGGGACAGGGGGAGGCGAGCAGTACTTC.

The chain joins TRBV4-1 to TRBJ2-3, with 7 positions matching TRBD1. Germline V gene sequence: CDR1 MGHRA, CDR2 YSYEKL. CDR3 length: 17 residues. The trim removed 3 bases at V and 1 base at J, leaving 10 bases unmatched. The CDR3 loop reads CASSHKMQGVGTDTQYF. CDR3 DNA sequence: TGCGCCAGCAGCCATAAAATGCAGGGGGTAGGCACAGATACGCAGTATTTT.

The chain links TRBV6-2 or TRBV6-3 to TRBJ2-1, with 11 bases that match TRBD1. The CDR3 extends over 17 amino acids. Germline V CDR1 and CDR2: MNHEY, SVGEGT. V lost 1 base to trimming and J lost 3 bases; unmatched junction nucleotides: 5. The chain's CDR3 is CASSYFGQGAIYNEQFF. In DNA, the CDR3 is TGTGCCAGCAGTTACTTCGGACAGGGGGCGATCTACAATGAGCAGTTCTTC.

The rearrangement joins TRBV4-1 to TRBJ2-1; D gene unclear. Between the trimmed V and J ends, which lost 1 base and 3 bases, there was a span of 7 bases. Germline loops: CDR1 MGHRA, CDR2 YSYEKL. The CDR3 consists of 14 residues. The CDR3 region is CASSQGSSYNEQFF. The CDR3 nucleotides read TGCGCCAGCAGCCAAGGGAGTAGCTACAATGAGCAGTTCTTC.

For this clone: Distinct nucleotide sequences in the sample also encode this CDR3. The CDR3 is CASSLDGGSNQPQHF. The CDR3 DNA sequence: TGCGCCAGCAGCTTGGACGGGGGTAGCAATCAGCCCCAGCATTTT. This chain connects TRBV5-1 to TRBJ1-5, with D maybe TRBD1 (5 bases). The CDR3 is 15 residues long. Trimming cost V 0 bases and J 0 bases, with 7 bases left between them. Germline values: CDR1 SGHRS, CDR2 YFSETQ.

The chain joins TRBV19 to TRBJ1-1; D call uncertain. Between the trimmed V and J ends, which lost 5 bases and 0 bases, there was a span of 10 bases. The CDR3 totals 14 residues. Germline V gives CDR1 LNHDA, CDR2 SQIVND (reference sequence). The CDR3 sequence: CASSHAGMNTEAFF. The CDR3 nucleotides are TGTGCCAGTAGTCATGCGGGGATGAACACTGAAGCTTTCTTT. The full variable domain, completed using reference TRBV19 and TRBJ1-1, is DGGITQSPKYLFRKEGQNVTLSCEQNLNHDAMYWYRQDPGQGLRLIYYSQIVNDFQKGDIAEGYSVSREKKESFPLTVTSAQKNPTAFYLCASSHAGMNTEAFFGQGTRLTVV.

The V gene is TRBV10-3, the J gene TRBJ2-4; 7 bases match TRBD1. The ends lost 3 bases at V and 6 bases at J; junction bases unmatched: 8. Germline V gene sequence: CDR1 ENHRY, CDR2 SYGVKD. The CDR3 is 15 amino acids. The CDR3 DNA reads TGTGCCATCAGTGACCCTTTGGACAGGAGAAACATTCAGTACTTC. It translates to CAISDPLDRRNIQYF.

This clone is a singleton in its sample. This chain uses TRBV5-1 with TRBJ2-1, with D perhaps TRBD1 (5 bases). The CDR3 length is 17 residues. Germline loops: CDR1 SGHRS, CDR2 YFSETQ. V shed 2 bases and J shed 5 bases, with 20 bases lying between them. The CDR3 region is CASSFYWGRMVDNEQFF. The CDR3 DNA sequence: TGCGCCAGCAGCTTTTATTGGGGCAGGATGGTCGACAATGAGCAGTTCTTC.

The chain carries TRBV6-5 and TRBJ1-2; D remains unclear. Per germline, CDR1 MNHEY and CDR2 SVGAGI. The germline V and J ends were trimmed by 6 bases and 4 bases, with 12 bases remaining between them. There are 13 residues in the CDR3. Here the CDR3 reads CASSFRGLYGYTF. The CDR3, as DNA: TGTGCCAGCAGCTTCAGAGGGCTCTATGGCTACACCTTC.

The genes are TRBV11-2 and TRBJ1-2, with 7 positions matching TRBD1. J gave up 1 base and V 5 bases, and 4 bases lay outside the gene matches. Per the germline V gene, CDR1 is SGHAT and CDR2 is FQNNGV. The CDR3 is 14 amino acids. CDR3 nucleotides: TGTGCCAGCAGCACGGGACAGTTTAACTATGGCTACACCTTC. It yields the protein CASSTGQFNYGYTF. Full variable domain (outside the CDR3, taken from reference TRBV11-2 and TRBJ1-2): EAGVAQSPRYKIIEKRQSVAFWCNPISGHATLYWYQQILGQGPKLLIQFQNNGVVDDSQLPKDRFSAERLKGVDSTLKIQPAKLEDSAVYLCASSTGQFNYGYTFGSGTRLTVV.

The J gene is TRBJ2-1, the V gene TRBV3-1 (or the pseudogene TRBV3-2); D is perhaps TRBD1 (5 bases). Trimming took off 0 bases at V and 3 bases at J, with 15 bases between the two ends. The CDR3 length is 17 residues. The V gene's germline CDR1 is LGHDT and CDR2 YNNKEL (reference sequence). For the CDR3, the DNA is TGTGCCAGCAGCCAAGATCATATCGACAGTTTCTACAATGAGCAGTTCTTC. Translated, it gives CASSQDHIDSFYNEQFF.

V and J are TRBV7-9 and TRBJ2-3, with 9 bases fitting TRBD2. Unmatched junction bases numbered 7, after V lost 3 bases and J lost 6 bases. This CDR3 contains 15 residues. CDR1 and CDR2 (germline): SEHNR, FQNEAQ (reference sequence). CDR3 region: CASSFRRGGSDTQYF. DNA for the CDR3: TGTGCCAGCAGCTTTAGGCGGGGGGGCTCCGATACGCAGTATTTT.

This chain connects TRBV19 to TRBJ2-1; D is possibly TRBD1 (6 bases). V was trimmed by 7 bases and J by 2 bases, leaving 12 bases between them. The CDR3 contains 14 residues. Germline V lookup: CDR1 LNHDA, CDR2 SQIVND (reference sequence). CDR3 nucleotides: TGTGCCAGTACTCAGGGGAGCCCCTACAATGAGCAGTTCTTC. Translated: CASTQGSPYNEQFF.